This TCR beta chain came from a study of OX40 agonist ivuxolimab in advanced cancers. Study-level results: Mean expanded clone counts were higher in CD8+ than CD4+ T cells.

Sequencing was performed with immunoSEQ multiplex PCR; in TCRdb, only in-frame clones are kept and a portion is missing. The table has around 110,000 clones, approximately 90% seen once. Trimming pared 2 bases from V and 4 bases from J, leaving 8 bases between. Germline values: CDR1 SGHDN, CDR2 FVKESK. This CDR3 comprises 13 residues. With respect to this clone: As yet, its antigen is unknown.

With baseline, cycle 4 day 1, and cycle 7 day 1 as timepoints, blood was sampled. Specimen: CD4+ or CD8+ T cells sorted from blood, collected in a trial of the OX40 agonist ivuxolimab. The TCR was taken from an adult with an advanced solid tumor such as melanoma, head and neck, liver or kidney cancer. The chain uses TRBV14 and TRBJ1-1; a weak D match, TRBD1 (5 bases). CDR3 nucleotides: TGTGCCAGCAGCCAATTTAGGGGCACTGAAGCTTTCTTT. Protein sequence: CASSQFRGTEAFF.